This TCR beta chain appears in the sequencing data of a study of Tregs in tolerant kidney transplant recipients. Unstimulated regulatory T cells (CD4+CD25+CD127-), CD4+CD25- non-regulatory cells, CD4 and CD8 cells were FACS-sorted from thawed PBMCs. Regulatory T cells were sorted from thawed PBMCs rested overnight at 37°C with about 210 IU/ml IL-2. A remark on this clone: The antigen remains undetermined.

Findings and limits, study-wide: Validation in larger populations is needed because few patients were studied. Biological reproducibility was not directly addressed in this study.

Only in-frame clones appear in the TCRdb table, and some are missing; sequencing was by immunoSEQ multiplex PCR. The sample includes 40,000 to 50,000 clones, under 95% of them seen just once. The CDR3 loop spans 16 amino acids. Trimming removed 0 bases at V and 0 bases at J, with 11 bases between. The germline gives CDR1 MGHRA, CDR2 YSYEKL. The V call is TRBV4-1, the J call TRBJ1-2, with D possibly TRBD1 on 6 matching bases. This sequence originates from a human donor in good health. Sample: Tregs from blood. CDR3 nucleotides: TGCGCCAGCAGCCAAGACAGGGGCGGCACTAACTATGGCTACACCTTC. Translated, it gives CASSQDRGGTNYGYTF.